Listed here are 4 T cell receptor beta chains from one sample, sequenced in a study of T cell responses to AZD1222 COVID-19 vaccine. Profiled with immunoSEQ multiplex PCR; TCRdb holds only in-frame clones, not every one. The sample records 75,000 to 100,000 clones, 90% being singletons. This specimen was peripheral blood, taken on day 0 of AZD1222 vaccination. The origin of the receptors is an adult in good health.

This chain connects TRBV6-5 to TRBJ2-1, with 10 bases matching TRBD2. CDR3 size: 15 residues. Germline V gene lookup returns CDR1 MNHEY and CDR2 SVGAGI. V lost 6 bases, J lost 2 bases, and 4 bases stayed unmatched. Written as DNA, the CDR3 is TGTGCCAGCAGCTCTAGCGGGGGTCCCTACAATGAGCAGTTCTTC. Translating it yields CASSSSGGPYNEQFF.

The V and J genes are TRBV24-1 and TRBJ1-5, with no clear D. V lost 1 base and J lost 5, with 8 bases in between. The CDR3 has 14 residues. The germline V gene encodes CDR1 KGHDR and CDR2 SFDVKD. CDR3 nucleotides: TGTGCCACCAGTGATTTTAGCGCCCATCAGCCCCAGCATTTT. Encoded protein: CATSDFSAHQPQHF.

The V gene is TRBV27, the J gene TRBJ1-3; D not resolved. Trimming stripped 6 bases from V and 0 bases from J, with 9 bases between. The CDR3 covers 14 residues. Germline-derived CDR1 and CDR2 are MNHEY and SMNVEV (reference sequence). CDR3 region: CASSPAGSGNTIYF. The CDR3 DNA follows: TGTGCCAGCAGCCCTGCCGGCTCTGGAAACACCATATATTTT.

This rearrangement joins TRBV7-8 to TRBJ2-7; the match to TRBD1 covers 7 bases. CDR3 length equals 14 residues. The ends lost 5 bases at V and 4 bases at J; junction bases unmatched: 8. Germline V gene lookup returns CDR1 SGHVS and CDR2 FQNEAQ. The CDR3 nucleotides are TGTGCCAGCAGCCTTTCGGGACAGATATACGAGCAGTACTTC. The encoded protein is CASSLSGQIYEQYF.